Following are 30 T cell receptor beta chains from one sample sequenced in a study of CD8+ T cells in alopecia areata. The treatment denotes: oral pan-JAK inhibitor, 5-10 mg twice daily. The sequencing template was cDNA reverse transcribed from extracted RNA. Assay: immunoSEQ multiplex PCR; the TCRdb copy retains only in-frame clones and omits some. This table has about 140,000 clones, about 85% appearing once. The sample here was CD8+ T cells sorted from blood, taken at week 4, from a patient treated with tofacitinib. Every receptor here comes from a human donor with alopecia areata.

V and J are TRBV4-1 and TRBJ2-7, with 11 bases fitting TRBD2. There are 16 residues in the CDR3. Germline trimming cut 4 bases from V and 12 bases from J; bases unmatched to any gene: 17. Per germline, CDR1 MGHRA and CDR2 YSYEKL. The CDR3 DNA follows: TGCGCCAGCAGCCCTTCGGGCGAGGTAGCGGGAGGGCCACCGTACTTC. It translates to CASSPSGEVAGGPPYF.

As DNA, the CDR3 is TGTGCCAGCAGCCCCTCACTAGACTTAGAGACCCAGTACTTC. Its translation is CASSPSLDLETQYF. The rearrangement joins TRBV7-6 to TRBJ2-5; possible D gene TRBD2, 5 bases. V lost 5 bases to trimming and J lost 4 bases, with 14 bases between them. The CDR3 has 14 residues. Germline CDR1 SGHVS, CDR2 FNYEAQ.

The chain has TRBV13 and TRBJ2-1, with 13 bases matching TRBD2. Germline CDR1 reads PRHDT; CDR2 reads FYEKMQ (reference sequence). The CDR3 has 16 amino acids. Trimming removed 5 bases from V and 8 bases from J; junction bases left unmatched: 9. DNA for the CDR3: TGTGCCAGCAGCCCTCGAGGGACTAGCGGGGTAGATGAGCAGTTCTTC. Its translation: CASSPRGTSGVDEQFF.

The V gene is TRBV7-9, the J gene TRBJ2-7; D uncertain. V lost 4 bases to trimming and J lost 3 bases, with 19 bases between them. The germline V gene encodes CDR1 SEHNR and CDR2 FQNEAQ (reference sequence). There are 16 residues in the CDR3. The CDR3 region has the DNA TGTGCCAGCAGCTGGTCGTTGAGCGAACCCTTCTACGAGCAGTACTTC. Protein product: CASSWSLSEPFYEQYF.

CDR3 DNA sequence: TGTGCCAGCAGCTTAGGTAGGGGTGAAGCTTTCTTT. Protein sequence: CASSLGRGEAFF. The chain links TRBV13 to TRBJ1-1, with TRBD1 as a possible D gene (5 bases). From germline, CDR1 is PRHDT and CDR2 FYEKMQ (reference sequence). The V and J ends lost 0 bases and 7 bases respectively, with 6 bases between them. The CDR3 consists of 12 residues.

The rearrangement links TRBV12-5 to TRBJ2-1, with a tentative D call TRBD2 (6 bases). The CDR3 covers 15 residues. V lost 5 bases to trimming and J lost 0 bases, with 11 bases between them. Germline lookup yields CDR1 LGHNT and CDR2 FRNRAP. CDR3 region: CASGQPSVSYNEQFF. The CDR3 nucleotides read TGTGCTAGTGGTCAACCTAGCGTCTCCTACAATGAGCAGTTCTTC.

The rearrangement joins TRBV4-1 to TRBJ2-1; 11 bases fit TRBD2. The junction had 8 bases not matched to a gene; V was cut back by 1 base and J by 6 bases. From germline, CDR1 is MGHRA and CDR2 YSYEKL. The CDR3 is 17 residues long. CDR3 nucleotides: TGCGCCAGCAGCCAAGCCCCACTAGCGGGGGACATCAATGAGCAGTTCTTC. Protein product: CASSQAPLAGDINEQFF.

This clone was found once. The chain links TRBV30 to TRBJ2-5; tentatively, D is TRBD1 (6 bases). The CDR3 runs 16 residues. Per germline, CDR1 GTSNPN and CDR2 SVGIG (reference sequence). V lost 0 bases and J 0 bases, leaving 14 bases between the germline ends. The CDR3 DNA follows: TGTGCCTGGAGTGTAGGGCAGGGGCCGAACCAAGAGACCCAGTACTTC. Its translation: CAWSVGQGPNQETQYF.

This clone was recorded once. The chain joins TRBV5-4 to TRBJ2-2, with TRBD1 matching over 8 bases. CDR1 SGHNT and CDR2 YYREEE come from the germline V gene (reference sequence). This CDR3 is 16 amino acids long. After removal of 4 bases from V and 1 base from J, the junction contained 6 bases not matched to a gene. Here the CDR3 reads CASSPPGQENTGELFF. In nucleotides, the CDR3 is TGTGCCAGCAGCCCTCCGGGACAGGAGAACACCGGGGAGCTGTTTTTT.

A single count supports this clone. V usage is TRBV27 and J usage is TRBJ2-1, with D hard to call. V was clipped by 3 bases and J by 0 bases, with 6 bases between them. The germline CDR1 and CDR2 sequences are MNHEY and SMNVEV (reference sequence). CDR3 length: 14 residues. The CDR3 DNA is TGTGCCAGCAGTTTCCTTTTCTCCTACAATGAGCAGTTCTTC. Protein product: CASSFLFSYNEQFF.

With respect to this clone: The junction differs from germline at one of its ends, possibly a read error. The chain is built from TRBV27 and TRBJ2-7; the match to TRBD1 covers 7 bases. This CDR3 spans 13 amino acids. Per the germline V gene, CDR1 is MNHEY and CDR2 is SMNVEV (reference sequence). The CDR3 protein is CAGSLGTDYEQYF. DNA of the CDR3: TGTGCCGGCAGTTTAGGGACAGACTACGAGCAGTACTTC.

The V and J genes are TRBV30 and TRBJ2-5; D is unclear. V was clipped by 2 bases and J by 3 bases, with 16 bases between them. The germline gives CDR1 GTSNPN, CDR2 SVGIG (reference sequence). This CDR3 spans 15 amino acids. In DNA, the CDR3 is TGTGCCTGGAGTCCAAGTGCTACCTTCAAAGAGACCCAGTACTTC. The encoded protein is CAWSPSATFKETQYF.

This chain connects TRBV30 to TRBJ2-1; D is ambiguous. Deletions cut 5 bases from V and 8 bases from J, with 7 bases between. Germline V gene data show CDR1 as GTSNPN and CDR2 as SVGIG (reference sequence). This CDR3 is 10 amino acids long. The CDR3 nucleotides are TGTGCCTGGGGTGGCGATGAGCAGTTCTTC. This codes for CAWGGDEQFF.

This sequence joins TRBV9 and TRBJ2-7, with TRBD2 matching 7 bases. CDR3 length: 15 residues. Germline loops: CDR1 SGDLS, CDR2 YYNGEE. Trimming at V came to 0 bases and at J to 6 bases, leaving 9 bases not matched to a gene. The CDR3 region has the DNA TGTGCCAGCAGCGTAGGGGACGGTCCGGGGGGCGAGCAGTACTTC. Protein: CASSVGDGPGGEQYF. Full variable domain (outside the CDR3, taken from reference TRBV9 and TRBJ2-7): DSGVTQTPKHLITATGQRVTLRCSPRSGDLSVYWYQQSLDQGLQFLIQYYNGEERAKGNILERFSAQQFPDLHSELNLSSLELGDSALYFCASSVGDGPGGEQYFGPGTRLTVT.

The chain has TRBV9 and TRBJ2-1, with 8 bases matching TRBD2. Per germline, CDR1 SGDLS and CDR2 YYNGEE. The CDR3 runs to 13 residues. Losses at the gene ends were 0 bases for V and 7 bases for J; bases not matched to a gene: 0. The CDR3 DNA reads as TGTGCCAGCAGCGTAGCGGGGGGGAATGAGCAGTTCTTC. It is translated as CASSVAGGNEQFF.

This clone was seen a few times. V gene TRBV5-5 combines with J gene TRBJ2-7, with D uncertain. CDR1 and CDR2 from the germline V gene are SGHKS and YYEKEE (reference sequence). The CDR3 extends over 13 amino acids. Trimming shortened V by 2 bases and J by 3 bases, and 9 bases separated the two germline ends. In DNA form, the CDR3 reads TGTGCCAGCAGCTTATCCCCAATCTACGAGCAGTACTTC. Protein: CASSLSPIYEQYF.

This chain links TRBV29-1 with TRBJ2-7; 10 positions match TRBD2. Trimming removed 1 base from V and 5 bases from J; junction bases left unmatched: 5. Germline V gene data show CDR1 as SQVTM and CDR2 as ANQGSEA. This CDR3 has 14 residues. The CDR3 loop is CSVEGASGSDEQYF. Here the CDR3 DNA reads TGCAGCGTTGAAGGGGCTAGCGGGAGTGACGAGCAGTACTTC.

The J gene is TRBJ2-3, the V gene TRBV7-8; tentatively, D is TRBD2 (5 bases). The length of the CDR3 is 17 residues. The germline gives CDR1 SGHVS, CDR2 FQNEAQ. V was pared by 1 base and J by 0 bases, with 14 bases between. Here the CDR3 reads CASSLDGIPTSTDTQYF. The CDR3, as DNA: TGTGCCAGCAGCTTAGACGGGATACCCACTAGCACAGATACGCAGTATTTT.

The chain combines TRBV29-1 with TRBJ2-3, with TRBD2 matching over 7 bases. There are 16 residues in the CDR3. Germline trimming cut 4 bases from V and 0 bases from J; bases unmatched to any gene: 10. Per germline, CDR1 SQVTM and CDR2 ANQGSEA. DNA for the CDR3: TGCAGCGTTGGCGCTAGCGGCCTACCTAGCACAGATACGCAGTATTTT. Protein: CSVGASGLPSTDTQYF.

The chain joins TRBV7-2 to TRBJ2-7; D call uncertain. The germline V and J ends were trimmed by 1 base and 0 bases, with 10 bases remaining between them. The CDR3 runs 15 residues. Germline CDR1 SGHTA, CDR2 FQGNSA. Here the CDR3 reads CASSLEALSSYEQYF. The CDR3 DNA reads TGTGCCAGCAGCTTAGAGGCTCTGAGCTCCTACGAGCAGTACTTC.

The V and J genes are TRBV30 and TRBJ2-7; D perhaps matches TRBD2 (6 bases). This CDR3 has 13 amino acids. Per the germline V gene, CDR1 is GTSNPN and CDR2 is SVGIG (reference sequence). Trimming stripped 7 bases from V and 3 bases from J, with 16 bases between. The CDR3: CAFVWRESYEQYF. CDR3 nucleotides: TGTGCCTTTGTCTGGCGGGAAAGCTACGAGCAGTACTTC.

This clone occurred once. V is TRBV14 and J is TRBJ2-7; maybe TRBD2 (6 bases). The CDR3 length is 14 residues. In germline, CDR1 is SGHDN, CDR2 FVKESK. V lost 5 bases, J lost 4 bases, and 15 bases lay in between. This CDR3 is CASSEATGGYEQYF. The DNA of the CDR3 is TGTGCCAGCAGCGAGGCGACCGGGGGATACGAGCAGTACTTC.

The chain employs TRBV7-9 and TRBJ2-1, with D possibly matching TRBD1 (6 bases). This CDR3 contains 16 residues. V was pared by 5 bases and J by 5 bases, with 19 bases between. Germline lookup yields CDR1 SEHNR and CDR2 FQNEAQ (reference sequence). CDR3 DNA: TGTGCCAGCAGCCCGACCTCCGGGACACCAAACAATGAGCAGTTCTTC. This translates into CASSPTSGTPNNEQFF.

The CDR3: CASSQTSPNEQFF. For the CDR3, the DNA is TGCGCCAGCAGCCAGACCAGCCCCAATGAGCAGTTCTTC. This chain connects TRBV4-1 to TRBJ2-1; D is unresolved. Germline V gene sequence: CDR1 MGHRA, CDR2 YSYEKL. V was pared by 3 bases and J by 6 bases, with 9 bases between. The CDR3 totals 13 residues.

The chain links TRBV2 to TRBJ1-5; unclear D gene. The length of the CDR3 is 15 residues. CDR1 is SNHLY and CDR2 is FYNNEI in the germline V gene. With 5 bases removed from V and 2 bases from J, the gap between germline ends came to 13 bases. The CDR3 here is CASSPEALGNQPQHF. DNA of the CDR3: TGTGCCAGCAGTCCGGAGGCTCTGGGCAATCAGCCCCAGCATTTT.

The chain uses TRBV11-2 and TRBJ2-5, with D perhaps matching TRBD1 (6 bases). The germline CDR1 and CDR2 sequences are SGHAT and FQNNGV. V was shortened by 5 bases and J by 5 bases, with 18 bases between the two germline ends. The CDR3 runs to 15 residues. CDR3 in amino acids: CASSPKGVERETQYF. The DNA for the CDR3 is TGTGCCAGCAGCCCAAAGGGGGTGGAAAGGGAGACCCAGTACTTC. Variable domain in full (rest from reference TRBV11-2 and TRBJ2-5): EAGVAQSPRYKIIEKRQSVAFWCNPISGHATLYWYQQILGQGPKLLIQFQNNGVVDDSQLPKDRFSAERLKGVDSTLKIQPAKLEDSAVYLCASSPKGVERETQYFGPGTRLLVL.

This clone appeared a few times. The CDR3 spells CAWDQGISYEQYF. CDR3 nucleotides: TGTGCCTGGGACCAAGGTATTTCCTACGAGCAGTACTTC. The V and J genes are TRBV30 and TRBJ2-7; D is uncertain. The CDR3 length is 13 residues. V was trimmed by 5 bases and J by 1 base, leaving 12 bases between them. Germline CDR1 and CDR2: GTSNPN and SVGIG (reference sequence). The full variable domain, rest sourced from reference TRBV30 and TRBJ2-7, is SQTIHQWPATLVQPVGSPLSLECTVEGTSNPNLYWYRQAAGRGLQLLFYSVGIGQISSEVPQNLSASRPQDRQFILSSKKLLLSDSGFYLCAWDQGISYEQYFGPGTRLTVT.

This rearrangement joins TRBV27 to TRBJ2-4; D is possibly TRBD1 (5 bases). Between the trimmed V and J ends, which lost 3 bases and 4 bases, there was a span of 7 bases. Germline V lookup: CDR1 MNHEY, CDR2 SMNVEV (reference sequence). The CDR3 totals 13 residues. In DNA form, the CDR3 reads TGTGCCAGCAGTTTGGGGCGGAAAAACATTCAGTACTTC. Translating it yields CASSLGRKNIQYF.

As concerns this clone: The sample holds other DNA sequences that translate to the same CDR3. V usage is TRBV7-9 and J usage is TRBJ2-2; D gene ambiguous. V was cut by 3 bases and J by 4 bases, with 6 bases left in between. CDR1 is SEHNR, CDR2 FQNEAQ, per germline (reference sequence). The CDR3 is 13 residues long. CDR3 residues: CASSFTGTGELFF. The CDR3 DNA sequence: TGTGCCAGCAGCTTCACCGGCACCGGGGAGCTGTTTTTT.

The V and J genes are TRBV13 and TRBJ2-7, with 10 bases identical to TRBD1. Germline V gives CDR1 PRHDT, CDR2 FYEKMQ (reference sequence). The V segment lost 3 bases and the J segment 5 bases; nucleotides outside the gene matches: 7. This CDR3 is 15 amino acids long. DNA of the CDR3: TGTGCCAGCAGCTTTGGTGGGACAGGGGCCCACGAGCAGTACTTC. Its protein is CASSFGGTGAHEQYF.